Each of the 32 T cell receptor beta chains below was sequenced from the same sample in a study of shared clonotypes between healthy human individuals. The protocol was immunoSEQ multiplex PCR, while the TCRdb copy is restricted to in-frame clones and leaves out a portion. The sample contains a few million clones, almost 96% of which appear only once. Material: naive CD4+ T cells sorted from blood. The subset is: CD45RA+ positively selected. These receptors originate from a man in his late teens or twenties in good health.

The chain has TRBV10-3 and TRBJ2-3; D is unclear. The V end lost 6 bases, the J end lost 0 bases, and 13 bases lay between the germline ends. The CDR3 covers 15 residues. Germline V CDR1 and CDR2: ENHRY, SYGVKD. This CDR3 is CAISSTVSSTDTQYF. The CDR3 nucleotides are TGTGCCATCAGCTCCACAGTCTCTAGCACAGATACGCAGTATTTT.

The gene calls are TRBV5-1 and TRBJ1-4; 7 bases map to TRBD1. CDR1 is SGHRS and CDR2 is YFSETQ in the germline V gene. The V gene end was trimmed by 6 bases and the J gene end by 4 bases; junction bases not matched to a gene: 6. This CDR3 contains 14 residues. The CDR3 is CASTSGGVNEKLFF. DNA for the CDR3: TGCGCCAGCACCTCAGGGGGAGTTAATGAAAAACTGTTTTTT.

J is TRBJ2-5 and V is TRBV9; D possibly corresponds to TRBD2 (6 bases). The CDR3 runs to 15 residues. CDR1 SGDLS and CDR2 YYNGEE come from the germline V gene. The V and J ends lost 2 bases and 1 base respectively, with 12 bases between them. The CDR3 nucleotides are TGTGCCAGCAGCGTGGGCGGGGTAAGCCAAGAGACCCAGTACTTC. This encodes CASSVGGVSQETQYF.

In the case of this clone: Sequence at one end of the junction differs from germline and may be a read error. Other DNA sequences in the sample encode the same CDR3. The chain links TRBV9 to TRBJ2-1; D uncertain. The germline gives CDR1 SGDLS, CDR2 YYNGEE. The CDR3 is made up of 17 amino acids. CDR3 nucleotides: TGTGCCAGCAGCGTAGAAACCTTTATAGGCTCCTACAATGAACAGTTCTTC. Its translation: CASSVETFIGSYNEQFF. Combining the CDR3 with reference TRBV9 and TRBJ2-1 gives the whole variable domain DSGVTQTPKHLITATGQRVTLRCSPRSGDLSVYWYQQSLDQGLQFLIQYYNGEERAKGNILERFSAQQFPDLHSELNLSSLELGDSALYFCASSVETFIGSYNEQFFGPGTRLTVL.

V and J are TRBV10-3 and TRBJ1-5; D uncertain. With 10 bases removed from V and 4 bases from J, the gap between germline ends came to 23 bases. The CDR3 extends over 16 amino acids. Per the germline V gene, CDR1 is ENHRY and CDR2 is SYGVKD. The CDR3 loop is CATGRSYGDSNQPQHF. In DNA form, the CDR3 reads TGTGCCACCGGACGATCATACGGGGATTCAAATCAGCCCCAGCATTTT.

This clone appeared once. This chain joins TRBV5-1 and TRBJ1-1; 9 nucleotides match TRBD1. V lost 4 bases and J lost 5; bases outside the gene matches: 6. Germline V gene data show CDR1 as SGHRS and CDR2 as YFSETQ. CDR3 size: 14 residues. This chain's CDR3 is CASSDTGGTTEAFF. CDR3 bases: TGCGCCAGCAGCGATACAGGGGGCACAACTGAAGCTTTCTTT.

The rearrangement uses TRBV19 and TRBJ1-6; perhaps TRBD1 as D (5 bases). The CDR3 is 14 residues long. The V gene's germline CDR1 is LNHDA and CDR2 SQIVND (reference sequence). V was pared by 3 bases and J by 7 bases, with 10 bases between. Here the CDR3 reads CASSIATDNSPLHF. Here the CDR3 DNA reads TGTGCCAGTAGTATTGCGACAGACAATTCACCCCTCCACTTT.

The CDR3 sequence is CASSPRTGWTEAFF. CDR3 nucleotides: TGCGCCAGCAGCCCCCGGACAGGATGGACTGAAGCTTTCTTT. The chain couples TRBV5-1 to TRBJ1-1, with 7 bases identical to TRBD1. This CDR3 region has 14 residues. Germline V CDR1 and CDR2: SGHRS, YFSETQ. The V and J ends lost 4 bases and 5 bases, in that order; junction bases with no gene match: 8.

The chain carries TRBV28 and TRBJ1-5; a weak D match, TRBD1 (6 bases). The germline gives CDR1 MDHEN, CDR2 SYDVKM. This CDR3 has 17 amino acids. The germline V and J ends were trimmed by 8 bases and 0 bases, with 20 bases remaining between them. CDR3 DNA sequence: TGTGCCAGCCTCACCCCCGGCGCGGACAGTAGCAATCAGCCCCAGCATTTT. This encodes CASLTPGADSSNQPQHF. Based on the CDR3 plus reference TRBV28 and TRBJ1-5, the full variable domain is DVKVTQSSRYLVKRTGEKVFLECVQDMDHENMFWYRQDPGLGLRLIYFSYDVKMKEKGDIPEGYSVSREKKERFSLILESASTNQTSMYLCASLTPGADSSNQPQHFGDGTRLSIL.

V usage is TRBV13 and J usage is TRBJ2-2, with TRBD1 matching over 7 bases. Losses at the gene ends were 4 bases for V and 1 base for J; bases not matched to a gene: 6. The germline V gene encodes CDR1 PRHDT and CDR2 FYEKMQ (reference sequence). The CDR3 is made up of 16 amino acids. For the CDR3, the DNA is TGTGCCAGCAGCTCTACCCGACAGGGGAACACCGGGGAGCTGTTTTTT. Its translation: CASSSTRQGNTGELFF.

The genes are TRBV2 and TRBJ1-5; 9 bases map to TRBD1. Trimming removed 6 bases from V and 6 bases from J; junction bases left unmatched: 9. CDR1 SNHLY and CDR2 FYNNEI come from the germline V gene. The CDR3 has 15 amino acids. CDR3 DNA: TGTGCCAGCAGAGATGACAGGGGGTCGGGTCAGCCCCAGCATTTT. Protein sequence: CASRDDRGSGQPQHF.

The V and J genes are TRBV18 and TRBJ2-7, with 9 bases aligning to TRBD1. In germline, CDR1 is KGHSH, CDR2 LQKENI. Trimming cost V 5 bases and J 3 bases; bases outside gene matches: 8. The CDR3 runs to 15 residues. The CDR3 sequence is CASSSRDRENYEQYF. In DNA form, the CDR3 reads TGTGCCAGCTCATCCCGGGACAGGGAAAACTACGAGCAGTACTTC.

On this clone itself: A junction end diverges from the germline sequence, so it may reflect a read error. The chain links TRBV7-7 to TRBJ2-1, with D hard to call. The V gene's germline CDR1 is SSHAT and CDR2 FNYEAQ (reference sequence). This CDR3 comprises 12 residues. The CDR3 DNA is TGTGCTAGCAGCCCTCCCGGTGGTGAGCAGTTCTTC. It is translated as CASSPPGGEQFF. Drawing the rest from reference TRBV7-7 and TRBJ2-1, the complete variable domain is GAGVSQSPRYKVTKRGQDVTLRCDPISSHATLYWYQQALGQGPEFLTYFNYEAQPDKSGLPSDRFSAERPEGSISTLTIQRTEQRDSAMYRCASSPPGGEQFFGPGTRLTVL.

The CDR3 spells CASSPALGQGAEKLFF. The CDR3 DNA reads as TGTGCCAGTAGTCCGGCCCTCGGACAGGGGGCTGAAAAACTGTTTTTT. The chain uses TRBV19 and TRBJ1-4; the match to TRBD1 covers 11 bases. V was clipped by 5 bases and J by 7 bases; unmatched bases: 9. The CDR3 sequence is 16 residues long. The germline gives CDR1 LNHDA, CDR2 SQIVND (reference sequence). The whole variable domain, filled in from reference TRBV19 and TRBJ1-4, reads DGGITQSPKYLFRKEGQNVTLSCEQNLNHDAMYWYRQDPGQGLRLIYYSQIVNDFQKGDIAEGYSVSREKKESFPLTVTSAQKNPTAFYLCASSPALGQGAEKLFFGSGTQLSVL.

This clone was observed a single time. This chain connects TRBV10-2 to TRBJ2-7; D unresolved. CDR3 length equals 12 residues. CDR1 and CDR2 from the germline V gene are WSHSY and SAAADI. The ends were cut back, 4 bases at V and 2 bases at J, with 6 bases in the middle. CDR3 loop: CASSGGTYEQYF. CDR3 nucleotide sequence: TGCGCCAGCAGTGGTGGGACCTACGAGCAGTACTTC.

This sequence joins TRBV2 and TRBJ2-2; TRBD1 matches at 8 bases. The CDR3 runs 14 residues. V dropped 6 bases and J dropped 7; count of bases not matched to a gene: 7. Germline CDR1 and CDR2: SNHLY and FYNNEI. The CDR3 nucleotides read TGTGCCAGCAGAGCGGACAGGGTAGTCGGGGAGCTGTTTTTT. This gives the protein CASRADRVVGELFF. Full variable domain (rest looked up from reference TRBV2 and TRBJ2-2): EPEVTQTPSHQVTQMGQEVILRCVPISNHLYFYWYRQILGQKVEFLVSFYNNEISEKSEIFDDQFSVERPDGSNFTLKIRSTKLEDSAMYFCASRADRVVGELFFGEGSRLTVL.

The gene calls are TRBV29-1 and TRBJ2-7; D call uncertain. The CDR3 is made up of 12 amino acids. The V gene lost 6 bases and the J gene lost 1 base, with 10 bases spanning the gap. Germline V gene data show CDR1 as SQVTM and CDR2 as ANQGSEA. CDR3 loop: CSVLTNSYEQYF. In DNA form, the CDR3 reads TGCAGCGTCCTAACAAATTCCTACGAGCAGTACTTC.

V is TRBV4-1 and J is TRBJ2-1, with TRBD2 identical over 9 bases. Germline V gene data show CDR1 as MGHRA and CDR2 as YSYEKL. V lost 2 bases to trimming and J lost 7 bases; unmatched junction nucleotides: 15. This CDR3 contains 18 residues. The CDR3 coding sequence is TGCGCCAGCAGCCAACCCATATTACTAGCGGGCAAATTGAATGAGCAGTTCTTC. Translation: CASSQPILLAGKLNEQFF.

The gene calls are TRBV4-3 and TRBJ2-1; 13 bases fit TRBD2. Germline-derived CDR1 and CDR2 are LGHNA and YSLEER. V gave up 8 bases and J gave up 7 bases; unmatched junction bases: 11. There are 16 residues in the CDR3. The chain's CDR3 is CASSGLAGAGGNEQFF. CDR3 nucleotides: TGCGCCAGCTCAGGACTAGCGGGGGCGGGTGGAAATGAGCAGTTCTTC.

The chain is built from TRBV10-3 and TRBJ2-1, with D unresolved. Looked up from germline, CDR1 is ENHRY and CDR2 is SYGVKD. V shed 6 bases and J shed 2 bases, with 17 bases lying between them. CDR3 length: 16 residues. The CDR3 DNA is TGTGCCATCAGCCAAACCGAAGTTGGGGCCTACAATGAGCAGTTCTTC. This sequence encodes CAISQTEVGAYNEQFF.

This clone has only a few counts. The V call is TRBV7-1, the J call TRBJ1-1; D may be TRBD1 (5 bases). TRBV7-1 carries the ORF label, with uncertain function. This CDR3 region has 17 residues. The germline V and J ends were trimmed by 8 bases and 2 bases, with 24 bases remaining between them. The CDR3 sequence is CASGLSIETATNTEAFF. CDR3 coding DNA: TGTGCCAGCGGCCTATCGATTGAGACAGCAACCAACACTGAAGCTTTCTTT.

This chain joins TRBV30 and TRBJ2-5; D perhaps matches TRBD2 (6 bases). Trimming removed 0 bases from V and 1 base from J, with 15 bases in between. This CDR3 has 16 amino acids. From germline, CDR1 is GTSNPN and CDR2 SVGIG (reference sequence). Written as DNA, the CDR3 is TGTGCCTGGAGTGTATGGTCATACGGGGGCCAAGAGACCCAGTACTTC. It translates to CAWSVWSYGGQETQYF.

This chain connects TRBV5-5 to TRBJ1-3; no clear D. This CDR3 comprises 17 residues. V lost 0 bases to trimming and J lost 0 bases, with 13 bases between them. Germline loops: CDR1 SGHKS, CDR2 YYEKEE (reference sequence). CDR3 region: CASSLGGPNSSGNTIYF. The CDR3 DNA follows: TGTGCCAGCAGCTTGGGGGGTCCCAATAGCTCTGGAAACACCATATATTTT.

The V call is TRBV6-6, the J call TRBJ2-3; 13 bases map to TRBD2. With V trimmed by 2 bases and J by 6 bases, 2 bases remained unmatched. This CDR3 has 15 residues. CDR1 is MNHNY, CDR2 SVGAGI, per germline (reference sequence). The CDR3 DNA reads as TGTGCCAGCAGTTACCGGACTAGCGGGAGTGATACGCAGTATTTT. It translates to CASSYRTSGSDTQYF.

This clone has just a few counts. Different DNA sequences within this sample yield the same CDR3. The J gene is TRBJ2-6, the V gene TRBV6-5; no clear D gene. Trimming removed 0 bases from V and 0 bases from J, with 3 bases in between. Germline CDR1 reads MNHEY; CDR2 reads SVGAGI. The CDR3 is 15 residues long. The CDR3 protein is CASSYSGSGANVLTF. CDR3 in DNA: TGTGCCAGCAGTTACTCGGGCTCTGGGGCCAACGTCCTGACTTTC.

This chain connects TRBV5-1 to TRBJ2-7; no reliable D call. V lost 0 bases and J lost 2, with 12 bases in between. The germline gives CDR1 SGHRS, CDR2 YFSETQ. The CDR3 covers 15 residues. The CDR3 loop is CASSLGETVTYEQYF. The CDR3 region has the DNA TGCGCCAGCAGCTTGGGTGAGACGGTCACCTACGAGCAGTACTTC.

The rearrangement uses TRBV4-1 and TRBJ2-1; D gene unclear. Trimming stripped 4 bases from V and 8 bases from J, with 12 bases between. CDR1 MGHRA and CDR2 YSYEKL come from the germline V gene. The CDR3 covers 13 residues. This CDR3 is CASSPTEIHEQFF. The CDR3 DNA follows: TGCGCCAGCAGCCCTACAGAGATCCATGAGCAGTTCTTC.

The chain uses TRBV5-1 and TRBJ2-7; tentative D call: TRBD1 (6 bases). The CDR3 spans 15 residues. Germline V gives CDR1 SGHRS, CDR2 YFSETQ. V was shortened by 3 bases and J by 0 bases, with 13 bases between the two germline ends. This chain's CDR3 is CASSSSGTTSYEQYF. Here the CDR3 DNA reads TGCGCCAGCAGCTCATCCGGGACAACCTCCTACGAGCAGTACTTC.

The V gene is TRBV5-4, the J gene TRBJ2-3, with 9 bases matching TRBD2. This CDR3 has 15 amino acids. V lost 3 bases to trimming and J lost 1 base; unmatched junction nucleotides: 3. CDR1 and CDR2 from the germline V gene are SGHNT and YYREEE (reference sequence). CDR3 loop: CASSSGTSRTDTQYF. In DNA form, the CDR3 reads TGTGCCAGCAGCTCCGGGACTAGCCGCACAGATACGCAGTATTTT.

The chain uses TRBV19 and TRBJ1-2, with a weak D call TRBD1 (6 bases). In germline, CDR1 is LNHDA, CDR2 SQIVND (reference sequence). Trimming pared 4 bases from V and 4 bases from J, leaving 13 bases between. This CDR3 region has 14 residues. The CDR3 protein is CASSRNRDTYGYTF. CDR3 nucleotide sequence: TGTGCCAGTAGTAGGAACAGGGATACCTATGGCTACACCTTC.

The CDR3 here is CASINGGGNEQFF. DNA of the CDR3: TGTGCCAGCATCAACGGGGGAGGGAATGAGCAGTTCTTC. This chain links TRBV6-6 with TRBJ2-1; 7 bases align to TRBD2. The CDR3 loop spans 13 amino acids. The germline V gene encodes CDR1 MNHNY and CDR2 SVGAGI (reference sequence). The ends lost 7 bases at V and 7 bases at J; junction bases unmatched: 7.

A single count supports this clone. V is TRBV7-2 and J is TRBJ2-5, with 7 bases matching TRBD2. V lost 7 bases, J lost 4 bases, and 12 bases stayed unmatched. The CDR3 length is 15 residues. CDR1 and CDR2 from the germline V gene are SGHTA and FQGNSA. For the CDR3, the DNA is TGTGCCAGCACGCCTTGGGGAGGGATCGGAGAGACCCAGTACTTC. Amino acid sequence: CASTPWGGIGETQYF.